The sample holds one count of the clone carrying this T cell receptor beta chain. In the authors' methods: Scientists estimated how many nucleated cells there were by amplifying reference gene primers. Sequenced by immunoSEQ multiplex PCR; TCRdb stores in-frame clones only, minus some. The V and J calls and clone size come from that table; D and trimming were worked out from the DNA. The table lists more than 25,000 clones, 81% of them singletons. This sample is drawn from a study of blood T cell repertoires in COVID-19. At the level of the study: Spain, Italy and the United States supplied samples that represented acute and convalescent COVID-19. PBMCs, B-cell-depleted T cells, or T cells were the source of the cDNA or gDNA that made up the material.

The CDR3 extends over 13 amino acids. The TCR was taken from a man between 45 and 60 years old with active or convalescent COVID-19. The sequencing sample was made of peripheral blood. This chain links TRBV7-5 with TRBJ1-1. TRBV7-5 is a documented pseudogene. CDR3 region: CVRSLERDTEAFF. CDR3 nucleotide sequence: TGTGTCAGAAGCTTAGAGAGGGACACTGAAGCTTTCTTT.